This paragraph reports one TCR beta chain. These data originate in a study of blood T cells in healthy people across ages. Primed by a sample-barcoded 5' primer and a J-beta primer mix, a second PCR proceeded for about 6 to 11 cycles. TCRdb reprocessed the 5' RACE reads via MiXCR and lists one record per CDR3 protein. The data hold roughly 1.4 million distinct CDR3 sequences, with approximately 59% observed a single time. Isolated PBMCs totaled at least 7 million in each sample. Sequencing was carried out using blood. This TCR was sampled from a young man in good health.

CDR3 loop: CSAPDRRRGYEQYF. The CDR3 DNA reads as TGCAGTGCCCCTGACAGGCGAAGGGGGTACGAGCAGTACTTC. The V and J genes are TRBV20-1 and TRBJ2-7, with D perhaps TRBD1 (6 bases). Trimming left V 6 bases short and J 4 bases short, with 19 bases between. The CDR3 sequence is 14 residues long. CDR1 and CDR2 from the germline V gene are DFQATT and SNEGSKA (reference sequence).